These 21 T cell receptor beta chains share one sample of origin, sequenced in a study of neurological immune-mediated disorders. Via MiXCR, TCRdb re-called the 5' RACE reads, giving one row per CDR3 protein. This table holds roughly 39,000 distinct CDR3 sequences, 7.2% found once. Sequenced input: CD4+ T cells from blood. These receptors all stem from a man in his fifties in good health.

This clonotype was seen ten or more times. The CDR3 loop reads CASSAPCRRGLIVGNTIYF. CDR3 nucleotide sequence: TGTGCCAGCAGCGCCCCCTGCCGCAGGGGGTTAATAGTTGGAAACACCATATATTTT. The chain joins TRBV21-1 to TRBJ1-3; the table names TRBD1, a call not compared with the DNA. TRBV21-1 is labeled a pseudogene. This CDR3 comprises 19 residues.

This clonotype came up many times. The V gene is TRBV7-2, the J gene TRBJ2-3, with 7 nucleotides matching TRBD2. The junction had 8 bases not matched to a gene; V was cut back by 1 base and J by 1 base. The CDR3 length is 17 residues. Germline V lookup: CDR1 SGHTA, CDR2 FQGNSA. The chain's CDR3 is CASSLDWGRERTDTQYF. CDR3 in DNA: TGTGCCAGCAGCTTAGATTGGGGGAGGGAACGCACAGATACGCAGTATTTT. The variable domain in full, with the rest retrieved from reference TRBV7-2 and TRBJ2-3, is GAGVSQSPSNKVTEKGKDVELRCDPISGHTALYWYRQSLGQGLEFLIYFQGNSAPDKSGLPSDRFSAERTGGSVSTLTIQRTQQEDSAVYLCASSLDWGRERTDTQYFGPGTRLTVL.

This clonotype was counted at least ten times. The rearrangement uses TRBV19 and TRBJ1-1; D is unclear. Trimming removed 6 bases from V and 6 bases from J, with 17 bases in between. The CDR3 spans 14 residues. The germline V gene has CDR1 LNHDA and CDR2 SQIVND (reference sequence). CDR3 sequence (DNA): TGTGCCAGTAGATCAGGACCGGGTGCGGCTGAAGCTTTCTTT. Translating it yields CASRSGPGAAEAFF.

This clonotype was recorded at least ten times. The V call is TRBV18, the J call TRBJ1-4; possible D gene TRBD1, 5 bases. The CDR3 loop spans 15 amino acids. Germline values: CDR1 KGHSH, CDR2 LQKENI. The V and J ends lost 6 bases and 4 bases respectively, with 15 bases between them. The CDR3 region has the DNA TGTGCCAGCTCTCCCAGGGATGGGAGTAATGAAAAACTGTTTTTT. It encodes CASSPRDGSNEKLFF. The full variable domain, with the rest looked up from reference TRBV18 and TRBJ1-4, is NAGVMQNPRHLVRRRGQEARLRCSPMKGHSHVYWYRQLPEEGLKFMVYLQKENIIDESGMPKERFSAEFPKEGPSILRIQQVVRGDSAAYFCASSPRDGSNEKLFFGSGTQLSVL.

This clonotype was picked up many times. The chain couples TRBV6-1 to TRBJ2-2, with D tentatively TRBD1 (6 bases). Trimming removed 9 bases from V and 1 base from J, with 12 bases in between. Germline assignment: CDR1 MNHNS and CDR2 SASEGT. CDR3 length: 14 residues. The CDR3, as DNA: TGTGCCAGTGTAAGGGGGAGGAACACCGGGGAGCTGTTTTTT. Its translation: CASVRGRNTGELFF.

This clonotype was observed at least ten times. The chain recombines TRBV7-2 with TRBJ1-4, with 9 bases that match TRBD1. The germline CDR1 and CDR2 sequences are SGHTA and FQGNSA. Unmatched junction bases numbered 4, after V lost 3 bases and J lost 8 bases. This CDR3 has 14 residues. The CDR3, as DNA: TGTGCCAGCAGCTTCGACAGGGGGAGGGAAAAACTGTTTTTT. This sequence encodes CASSFDRGREKLFF.

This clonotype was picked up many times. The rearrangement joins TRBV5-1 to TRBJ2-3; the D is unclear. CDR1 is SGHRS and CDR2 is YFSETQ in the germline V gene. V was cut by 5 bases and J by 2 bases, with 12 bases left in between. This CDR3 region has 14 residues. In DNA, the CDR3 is TGCGCCAGCAGTGTTGGCCGTGTCACAGATACGCAGTATTTT. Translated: CASSVGRVTDTQYF.

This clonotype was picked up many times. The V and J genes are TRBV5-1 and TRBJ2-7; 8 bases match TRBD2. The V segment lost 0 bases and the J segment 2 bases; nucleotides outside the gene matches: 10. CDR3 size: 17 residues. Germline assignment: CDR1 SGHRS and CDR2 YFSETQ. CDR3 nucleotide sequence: TGCGCCAGCAGCTTGGCGGGAGGGCCACAAAAGACCTACGAGCAGTACTTC. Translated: CASSLAGGPQKTYEQYF.

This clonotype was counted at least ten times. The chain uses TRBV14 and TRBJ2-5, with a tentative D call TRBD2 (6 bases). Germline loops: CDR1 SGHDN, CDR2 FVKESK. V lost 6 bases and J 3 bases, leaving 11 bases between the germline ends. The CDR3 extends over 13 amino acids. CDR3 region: CASRPGGEETQYF. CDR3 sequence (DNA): TGTGCCAGCAGACCTGGAGGGGAAGAGACCCAGTACTTC.

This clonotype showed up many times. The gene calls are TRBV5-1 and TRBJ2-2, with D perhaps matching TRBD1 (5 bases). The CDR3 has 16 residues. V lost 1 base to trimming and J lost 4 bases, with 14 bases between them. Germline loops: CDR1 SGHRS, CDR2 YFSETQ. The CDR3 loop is CASSLPSAGSTGELFF. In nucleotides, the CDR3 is TGCGCCAGCAGCTTGCCGAGCGCAGGGTCCACCGGGGAGCTGTTTTTT. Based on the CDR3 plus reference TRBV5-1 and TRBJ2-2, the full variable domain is KAGVTQTPRYLIKTRGQQVTLSCSPISGHRSVSWYQQTPGQGLQFLFEYFSETQRNKGNFPGRFSGRQFSNSRSEMNVSTLELGDSALYLCASSLPSAGSTGELFFGEGSRLTVL.

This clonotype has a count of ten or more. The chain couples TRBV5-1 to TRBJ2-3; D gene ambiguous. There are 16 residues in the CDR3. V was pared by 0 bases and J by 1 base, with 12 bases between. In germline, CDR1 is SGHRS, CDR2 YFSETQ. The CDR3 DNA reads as TGCGCCAGCAGCTTGGATCCAAGCGTTGGCACAGATACGCAGTATTTT. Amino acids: CASSLDPSVGTDTQYF.

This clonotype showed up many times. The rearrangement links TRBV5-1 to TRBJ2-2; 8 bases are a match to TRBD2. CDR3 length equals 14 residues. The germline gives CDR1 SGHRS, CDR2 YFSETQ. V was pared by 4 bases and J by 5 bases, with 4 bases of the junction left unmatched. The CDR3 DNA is TGCGCCAGCAGCCAACTAGCGGAGACCGGGGAGCTGTTTTTT. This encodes CASSQLAETGELFF. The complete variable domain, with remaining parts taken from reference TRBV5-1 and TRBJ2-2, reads KAGVTQTPRYLIKTRGQQVTLSCSPISGHRSVSWYQQTPGQGLQFLFEYFSETQRNKGNFPGRFSGRQFSNSRSEMNVSTLELGDSALYLCASSQLAETGELFFGEGSRLTVL.

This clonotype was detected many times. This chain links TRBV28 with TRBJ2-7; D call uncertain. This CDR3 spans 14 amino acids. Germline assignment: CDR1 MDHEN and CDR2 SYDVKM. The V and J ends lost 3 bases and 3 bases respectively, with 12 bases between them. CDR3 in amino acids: CASSFAGKVYEQYF. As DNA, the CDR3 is TGTGCCAGCAGTTTCGCCGGTAAGGTCTACGAGCAGTACTTC. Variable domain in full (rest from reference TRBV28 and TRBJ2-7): DVKVTQSSRYLVKRTGEKVFLECVQDMDHENMFWYRQDPGLGLRLIYFSYDVKMKEKGDIPEGYSVSREKKERFSLILESASTNQTSMYLCASSFAGKVYEQYFGPGTRLTVT.

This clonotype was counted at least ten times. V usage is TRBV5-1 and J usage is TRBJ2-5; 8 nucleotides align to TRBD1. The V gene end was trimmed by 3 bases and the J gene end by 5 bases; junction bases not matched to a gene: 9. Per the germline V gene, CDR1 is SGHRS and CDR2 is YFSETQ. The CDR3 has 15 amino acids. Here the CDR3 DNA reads TGCGCCAGCAGCTCCCCCACAGGGGGTCGTGAGACCCAGTACTTC. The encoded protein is CASSSPTGGRETQYF. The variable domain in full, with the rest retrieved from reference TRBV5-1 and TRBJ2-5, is KAGVTQTPRYLIKTRGQQVTLSCSPISGHRSVSWYQQTPGQGLQFLFEYFSETQRNKGNFPGRFSGRQFSNSRSEMNVSTLELGDSALYLCASSSPTGGRETQYFGPGTRLLVL.

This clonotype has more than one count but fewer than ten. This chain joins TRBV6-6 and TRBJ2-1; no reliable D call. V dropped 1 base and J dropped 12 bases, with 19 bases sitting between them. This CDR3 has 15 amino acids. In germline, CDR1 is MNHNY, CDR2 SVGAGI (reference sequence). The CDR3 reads CASSYLGDPGWRQFF. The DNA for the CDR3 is TGTGCCAGCAGTTACTTAGGAGACCCTGGTTGGCGGCAGTTCTTC.

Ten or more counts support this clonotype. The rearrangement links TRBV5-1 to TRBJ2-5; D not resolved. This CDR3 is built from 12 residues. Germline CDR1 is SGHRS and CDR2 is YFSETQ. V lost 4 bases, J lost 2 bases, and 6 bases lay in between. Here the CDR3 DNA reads TGCGCCAGCAGCCTGTCACAAGAGACCCAGTACTTC. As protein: CASSLSQETQYF.

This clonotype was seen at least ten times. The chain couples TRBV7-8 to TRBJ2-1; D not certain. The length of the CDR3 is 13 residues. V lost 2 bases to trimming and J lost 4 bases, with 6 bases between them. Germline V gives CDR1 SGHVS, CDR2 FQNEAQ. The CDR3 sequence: CASSLNVYNEQFF. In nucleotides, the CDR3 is TGTGCCAGCAGCTTAAACGTGTACAATGAGCAGTTCTTC.

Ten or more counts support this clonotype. The CDR3 sequence is CASSAPLLEGETQYF. As DNA, the CDR3 is TGTGCCAGCAGCGCCCCCCTCCTAGAGGGCGAGACCCAGTACTTC. The chain carries TRBV25-1 and TRBJ2-5, with D possibly matching TRBD2 (5 bases). With 6 bases removed from V and 5 bases from J, the gap between germline ends came to 19 bases. This CDR3 spans 15 amino acids. CDR1 and CDR2 (germline): MGHDK, SYGVNS.

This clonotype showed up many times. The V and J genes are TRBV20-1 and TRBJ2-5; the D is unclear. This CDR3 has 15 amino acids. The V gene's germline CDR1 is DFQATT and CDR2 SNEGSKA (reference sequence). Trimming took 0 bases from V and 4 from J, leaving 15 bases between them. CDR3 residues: CSARDGGRLRETQYF. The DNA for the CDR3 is TGCAGTGCTAGAGACGGTGGCAGGTTGAGAGAGACCCAGTACTTC.

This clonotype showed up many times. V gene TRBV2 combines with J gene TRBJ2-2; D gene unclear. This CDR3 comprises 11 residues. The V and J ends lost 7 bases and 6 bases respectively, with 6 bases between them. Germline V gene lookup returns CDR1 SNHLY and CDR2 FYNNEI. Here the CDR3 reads CASTEPGELFF. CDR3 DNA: TGTGCCAGCACCGAGCCCGGGGAGCTGTTTTTT.

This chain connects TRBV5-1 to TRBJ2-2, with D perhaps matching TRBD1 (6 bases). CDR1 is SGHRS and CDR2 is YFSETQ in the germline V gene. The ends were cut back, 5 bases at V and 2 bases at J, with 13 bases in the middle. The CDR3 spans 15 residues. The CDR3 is CASRPGHSNTGELFF. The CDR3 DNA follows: TGCGCCAGCAGGCCGGGACACAGTAACACCGGGGAGCTGTTTTTT. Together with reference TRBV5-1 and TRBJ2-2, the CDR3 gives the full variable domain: KAGVTQTPRYLIKTRGQQVTLSCSPISGHRSVSWYQQTPGQGLQFLFEYFSETQRNKGNFPGRFSGRQFSNSRSEMNVSTLELGDSALYLCASRPGHSNTGELFFGEGSRLTVL.